This is a list of T cell receptor beta chains from one sample in a study of blood T cells in healthy people across ages. One entry per CDR3 protein results from TCRdb running MiXCR on the 5' RACE reads. The table has 540,000 or so distinct CDR3 sequences, around 24% seen once; the top ten hold 8.5% to 9.5%. This same sample was also taken into another study, of T cells of mothers and their children.

What was sequenced was blood. These receptors were collected from a boy younger than 18 in good health. CDR3s include the opening cysteine and the closing phenylalanine or tryptophan. D genes are given only for firm matches. Size tells how often a clone was seen (once, few, many) or the class of an expanded clone, and some rows leave it out.

TRBV4-3	TRBJ1-3	.	few	TGCGCCAGCAGCCCCGATCTTGAGGTATCCGGAAACACCATATATTTT	CASSPDLEVSGNTIYF
TRBV28	TRBJ2-7	TRBD2	.	TGTGCCAGCAGGGCAATGAGCGGGAGAAGCGAGCAGTACTTC	CASRAMSGRSEQYF
TRBV12-3/TRBV12-4	TRBJ1-1	.	few	TGTGCCAGTGAGGACACTGAAGCTTTCTTT	CASEDTEAFF
TRBV7-9	TRBJ2-7	.	.	TGTGCCAGCAGCCCGGCCTCCAGCCCCTACGAGCAGTACTTC	CASSPASSPYEQYF
TRBV28	TRBJ1-1	TRBD1	many	TGTGCCAGCAGTCCCTACAGGGGCAGCGCTTTCTTT	CASSPYRGSAFF
TRBV9	TRBJ2-5	TRBD2	large	TGTGCCAGCAGCGGGACTAGCGGAGAAGAGACCCAGTACTTC	CASSGTSGEETQYF
TRBV4-2	TRBJ1-1	.	.	TGTGCCAGCAGCCAAGGGGTGCAGAACACTGAAGCTTTCTTT	CASSQGVQNTEAFF
TRBV12-3/TRBV12-4	TRBJ2-3	.	.	TGTGCCAGCAGTCCGGGCTGGCCAGATGCGCAGTATTTT	CASSPGWPDAQYF
TRBV2	TRBJ2-1	TRBD2	.	TGTGCCAGCAGTGACTCGCGGACTAGGTCCTACAATGAGCAGTTCTTC	CASSDSRTRSYNEQFF
TRBV20-1	TRBJ2-3	TRBD2	.	TGCAGTGCTGCCACTGGACTAGCGGGAGGCCCAGATACGCAGTATTTT	CSAATGLAGGPDTQYF
TRBV5-1	TRBJ2-5	.	.	TGCGCCAGCGGCTTGGGGGGGACAGATCAAGAGACCCAGTACTTC	CASGLGGTDQETQYF
TRBV20-1	TRBJ2-7	.	.	TGCAGTGCCAAGGGGGTCTACGAGCAGTACTTC	CSAKGVYEQYF
TRBV6-5	TRBJ2-1	.	.	TGTGCCAGCAGTTACGTCCCTAGCGAGCCCTACAATGAGCAGTTCTTC	CASSYVPSEPYNEQFF
TRBV27	TRBJ2-7	TRBD1	many	TGTGCCAGCCAGGGACAGGGGGCCTCCTACGAGCAGTACTTC	CASQGQGASYEQYF
TRBV24-1	TRBJ2-1	TRBD2	.	TGTGCCACCAGGACCGAACTAGCGGGAGGATCTGAGCAGTTCTTC	CATRTELAGGSEQFF
TRBV29-1	TRBJ2-5	.	few	TGCAGCGTTCTACCAAACCAAGAGACCCAGTACTTC	CSVLPNQETQYF
TRBV21-1	TRBJ2-2	.	.	TGTGCCAGCACTAGCGGGAGGGCCTGGAGGACCGGGGAGCTGTTTTTT	CASTSGRAWRTGELFF
TRBV5-6	TRBJ2-3	.	few	TGTGCCAGCAGCATGCCGGGCCCCCAATCTACGCAGTATTTT	CASSMPGPQSTQYF
TRBV3-1	TRBJ2-3	TRBD2	.	TGTGCCAGCAGCCACTTTAGCGGGGATTCCACAGATACGCAGTATTTT	CASSHFSGDSTDTQYF
TRBV4-1	TRBJ1-4	.	.	TGCGCCAGCAGCCAAGATGTGGGGTCTCGATCTAATGAAAAACTGTTTTTT	CASSQDVGSRSNEKLFF
TRBV28	TRBJ1-1	TRBD1	.	TGTGCCAGCAGTTCTCCACAGGGGGCTAGCACTGAAGCTTTCTTT	CASSSPQGASTEAFF
TRBV12-3/TRBV12-4	TRBJ2-7	TRBD2	once	TGTGCCAGCAGCCCCCGGGTAGCTAGCGGGGGGACCTCCTACGAGCAGTACTTC	CASSPRVASGGTSYEQYF
TRBV3-1	TRBJ2-5	TRBD1	few	TGTGCCAGCAGCCAAAAAGGGGGCGGAGAGACCCAGTACTTC	CASSQKGGGETQYF